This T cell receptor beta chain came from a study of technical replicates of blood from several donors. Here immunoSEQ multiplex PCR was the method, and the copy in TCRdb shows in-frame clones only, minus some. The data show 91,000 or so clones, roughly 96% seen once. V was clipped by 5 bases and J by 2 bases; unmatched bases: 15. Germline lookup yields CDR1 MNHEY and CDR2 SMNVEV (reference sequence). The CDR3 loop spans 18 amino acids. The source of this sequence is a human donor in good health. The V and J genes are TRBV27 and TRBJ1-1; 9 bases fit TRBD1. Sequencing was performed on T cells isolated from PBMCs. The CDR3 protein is CASSPQPLNRGRNTEAFF. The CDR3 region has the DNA TGTGCCAGCAGTCCCCAACCGTTGAACAGGGGGCGTAACACTGAAGCTTTCTTT.